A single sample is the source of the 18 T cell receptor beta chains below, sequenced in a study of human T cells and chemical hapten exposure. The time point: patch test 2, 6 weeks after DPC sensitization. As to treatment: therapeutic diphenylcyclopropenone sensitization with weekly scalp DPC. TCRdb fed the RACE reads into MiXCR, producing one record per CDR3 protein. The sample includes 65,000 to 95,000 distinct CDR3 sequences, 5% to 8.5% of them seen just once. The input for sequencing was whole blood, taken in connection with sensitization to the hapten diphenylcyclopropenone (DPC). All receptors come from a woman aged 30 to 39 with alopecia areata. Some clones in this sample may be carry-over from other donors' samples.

The DNA of the CDR3 is TGTGCCAGCAGGTTGGGGGGGCGGTTGACAGATACGCAGTATTTT. Its protein is CASRLGGRLTDTQYF. The chain joins TRBV2 to TRBJ2-3; D possibly corresponds to TRBD2 (7 bases). Germline-derived CDR1 and CDR2 are SNHLY and FYNNEI. The CDR3 totals 15 residues. Trimming removed 6 bases from V and 3 bases from J, with 16 bases in between.

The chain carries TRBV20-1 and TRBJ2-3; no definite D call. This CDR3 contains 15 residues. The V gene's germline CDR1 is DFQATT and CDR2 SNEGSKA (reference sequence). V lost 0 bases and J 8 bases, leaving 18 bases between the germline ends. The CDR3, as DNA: TGCAGTGCTAGAGATCCGAGGCAGACACAGCGTACGCAGTATTTT. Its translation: CSARDPRQTQRTQYF.

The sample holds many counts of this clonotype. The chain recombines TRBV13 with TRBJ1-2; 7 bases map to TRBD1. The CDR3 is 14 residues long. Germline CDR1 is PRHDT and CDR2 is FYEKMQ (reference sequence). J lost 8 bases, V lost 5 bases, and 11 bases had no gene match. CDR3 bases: TGTGCCAGCAGCCTCCGACAGGGAGAGGGCGGCTACACCTTC. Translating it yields CASSLRQGEGGYTF.

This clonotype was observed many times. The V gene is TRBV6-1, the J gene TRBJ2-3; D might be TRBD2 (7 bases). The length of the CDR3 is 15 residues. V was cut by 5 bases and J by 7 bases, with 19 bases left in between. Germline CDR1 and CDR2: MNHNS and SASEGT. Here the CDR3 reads CASSSQLGGGNTQYF. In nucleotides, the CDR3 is TGTGCCAGCAGTTCCCAGCTAGGGGGGGGGAATACGCAGTATTTT.

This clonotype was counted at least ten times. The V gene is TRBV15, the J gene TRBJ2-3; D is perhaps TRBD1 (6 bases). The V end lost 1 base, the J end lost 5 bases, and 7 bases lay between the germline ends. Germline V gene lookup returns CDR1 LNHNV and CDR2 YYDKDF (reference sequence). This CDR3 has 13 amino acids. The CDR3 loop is CATSRGGGDTQYF. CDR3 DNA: TGTGCCACCAGCAGAGGAGGGGGAGATACGCAGTATTTT.

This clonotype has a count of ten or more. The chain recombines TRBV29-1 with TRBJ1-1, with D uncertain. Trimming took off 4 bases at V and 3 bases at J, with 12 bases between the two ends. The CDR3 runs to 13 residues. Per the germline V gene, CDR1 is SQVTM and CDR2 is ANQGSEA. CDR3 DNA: TGCAGCGTTGGCCTGACTTTGGACACTGAAGCTTTCTTT. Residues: CSVGLTLDTEAFF.

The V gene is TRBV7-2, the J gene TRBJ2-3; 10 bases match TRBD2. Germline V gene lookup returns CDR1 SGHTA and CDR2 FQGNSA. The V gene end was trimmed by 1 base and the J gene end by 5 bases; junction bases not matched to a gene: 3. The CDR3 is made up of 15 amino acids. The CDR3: CASSLVAGGGDTQYF. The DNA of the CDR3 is TGTGCCAGCAGCTTAGTAGCGGGGGGCGGAGATACGCAGTATTTT.

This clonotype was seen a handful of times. Here the CDR3 reads CASSPTGSRGGTEAFF. In nucleotides, the CDR3 is TGTGCCAGCAGCCCGACAGGTTCCCGGGGGGGTACTGAAGCTTTCTTT. The chain recombines TRBV5-4 with TRBJ1-1; TRBD1 is a possible D gene (6 bases). Trimming stripped 4 bases from V and 5 bases from J, with 21 bases between. This CDR3 contains 16 residues. Germline V gene sequence: CDR1 SGHNT, CDR2 YYREEE (reference sequence).

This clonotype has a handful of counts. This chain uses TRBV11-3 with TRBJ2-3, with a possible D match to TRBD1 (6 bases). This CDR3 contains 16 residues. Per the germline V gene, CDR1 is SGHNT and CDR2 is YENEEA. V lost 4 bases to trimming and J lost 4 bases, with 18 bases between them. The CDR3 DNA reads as TGTGCCAGCAGCTGGTTTTCCGGGACATATGCAGATACGCAGTATTTT. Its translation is CASSWFSGTYADTQYF. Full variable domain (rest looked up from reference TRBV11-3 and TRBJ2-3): EAGVVQSPRYKIIEKKQPVAFWCNPISGHNTLYWYLQNLGQGPELLIRYENEEAVDDSQLPKDRFSAERLKGVDSTLKIQPAELGDSAVYLCASSWFSGTYADTQYFGPGTRLTVL.

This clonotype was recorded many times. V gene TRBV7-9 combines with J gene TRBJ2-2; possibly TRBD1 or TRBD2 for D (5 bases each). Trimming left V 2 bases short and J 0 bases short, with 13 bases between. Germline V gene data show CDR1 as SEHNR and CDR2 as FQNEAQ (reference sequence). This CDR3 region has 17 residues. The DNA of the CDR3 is TGTGCCAGCAGCTTAAAGAGGGGCAGGGCGAACACCGGGGAGCTGTTTTTT. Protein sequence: CASSLKRGRANTGELFF.

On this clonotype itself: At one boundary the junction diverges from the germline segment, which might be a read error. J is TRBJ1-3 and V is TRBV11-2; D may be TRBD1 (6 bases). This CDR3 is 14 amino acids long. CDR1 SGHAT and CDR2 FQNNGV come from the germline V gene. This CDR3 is CASSLDRTKDREDF. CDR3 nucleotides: TGTGCCAGCAGCTTAGATCGCACCAAGGACAGAGAGGATTTT.

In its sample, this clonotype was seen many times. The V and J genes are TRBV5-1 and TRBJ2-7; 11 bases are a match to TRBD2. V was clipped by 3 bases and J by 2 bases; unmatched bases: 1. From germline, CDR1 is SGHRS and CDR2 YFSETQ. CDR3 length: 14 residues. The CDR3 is CASSYSGGAYEQYF. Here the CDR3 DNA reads TGCGCCAGCAGCTATAGCGGGGGGGCCTACGAGCAGTACTTC.

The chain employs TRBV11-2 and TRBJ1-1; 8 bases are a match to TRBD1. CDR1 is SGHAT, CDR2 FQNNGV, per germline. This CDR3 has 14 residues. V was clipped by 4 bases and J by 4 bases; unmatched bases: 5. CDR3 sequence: CASSYDRGGTEAFF. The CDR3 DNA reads TGTGCCAGCAGCTACGACAGGGGAGGCACTGAAGCTTTCTTT.

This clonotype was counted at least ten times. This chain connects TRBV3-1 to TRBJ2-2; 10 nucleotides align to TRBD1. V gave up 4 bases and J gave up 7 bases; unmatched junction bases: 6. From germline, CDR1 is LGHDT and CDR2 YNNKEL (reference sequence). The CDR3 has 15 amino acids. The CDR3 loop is CASSRDRGEGGELFF. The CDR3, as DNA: TGTGCCAGCAGCCGGGACAGGGGTGAAGGCGGGGAGCTGTTTTTT.

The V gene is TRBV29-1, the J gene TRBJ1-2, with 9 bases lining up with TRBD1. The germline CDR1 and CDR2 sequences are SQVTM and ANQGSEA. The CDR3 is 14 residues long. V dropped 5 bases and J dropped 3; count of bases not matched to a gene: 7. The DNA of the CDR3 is TGCAGCGTTTGGGGGGACAGGGAGGACTATGGCTACACCTTC. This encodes CSVWGDREDYGYTF. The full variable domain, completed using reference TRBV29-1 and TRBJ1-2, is SAVISQKPSRDICQRGTSLTIQCQVDSQVTMMFWYRQQPGQSLTLIATANQGSEATYESGFVIDKFPISRPNLTFSTLTVSNMSPEDSSIYLCSVWGDREDYGYTFGSGTRLTVV.

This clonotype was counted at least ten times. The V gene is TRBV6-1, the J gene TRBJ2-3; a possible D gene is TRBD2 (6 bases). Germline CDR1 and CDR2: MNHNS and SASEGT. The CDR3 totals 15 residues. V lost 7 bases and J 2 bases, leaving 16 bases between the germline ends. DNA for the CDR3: TGTGCCAGCATCCGGGACTCCTACCCCACAGATACGCAGTATTTT. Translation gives CASIRDSYPTDTQYF.

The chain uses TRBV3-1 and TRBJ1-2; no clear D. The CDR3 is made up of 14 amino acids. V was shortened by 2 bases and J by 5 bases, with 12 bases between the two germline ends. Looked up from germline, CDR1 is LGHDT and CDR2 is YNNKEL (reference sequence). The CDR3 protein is CASSQMDWIYGYTF. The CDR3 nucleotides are TGTGCCAGCAGCCAAATGGACTGGATTTATGGCTACACCTTC.

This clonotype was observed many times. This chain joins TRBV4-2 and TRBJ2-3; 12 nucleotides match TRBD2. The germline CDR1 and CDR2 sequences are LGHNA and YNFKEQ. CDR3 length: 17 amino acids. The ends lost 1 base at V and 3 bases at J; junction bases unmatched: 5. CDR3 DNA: TGTGCCAGCAGCCAAGTCCTAGCGGGGGGGCCTACAGATACGCAGTATTTT. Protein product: CASSQVLAGGPTDTQYF.